This T cell receptor beta chain appears in the sequencing data of a study of cytomegalovirus exposure and HLA in healthy donors. Study at large: Among the roughly 400 genotyped donors, approximately 80% were placed in the Caucasian-associated ancestry cluster. General study findings and limits: Researchers left out some V segments, among them TRBV6-2 and TRBV6-3, as indistinguishable.

Primers for the PCR totalled 60 Vbeta and 13 Jbeta. Authors' data handling: Counted up in a later analysis, unique TCR beta chains came to about 83 million, with about 9.9 million shared. The protocol was immunoSEQ multiplex PCR, while the TCRdb copy is restricted to in-frame clones and leaves out a portion. V and J calls and clone size follow that table, whereas D and trimming were derived from the DNA. The repertoire table contains 65,000 to 85,000 clones. In the case of this clone: Its cognate antigen is unknown.

CDR1 GTSNPN and CDR2 SVGIG come from the germline V gene (reference sequence). V shed 5 bases and J shed 5 bases, with 19 bases lying between them. The CDR3 has 15 residues. Sequenced: PBMCs. The chain has TRBV30 and TRBJ2-1; D might be TRBD1 (5 bases). The receptor comes from a woman in her sixties or seventies in good health and CMV-seronegative. Written as DNA, the CDR3 is TGTGCCTGGGACCTTGTAGGACGGACAAACAATGAGCAGTTCTTC. Its protein is CAWDLVGRTNNEQFF.